A single sample gave rise to the 31 T cell receptor beta chains below, sequenced in a study of control samples from healthy donors and cancer patients. TCRdb keeps only in-frame clones here, not all; method: immunoSEQ multiplex PCR. The sample holds 100,000 to 150,000 clones, 92% seen once. Sequencing was done on a sample of blood. These receptors originate from a woman aged 50 to 60 in good health.

This clone was seen just once. The chain links TRBV5-5 to TRBJ1-3; D may be TRBD1 (5 bases). V was trimmed by 0 bases and J by 3 bases, leaving 10 bases between them. The CDR3 sequence is 15 residues long. CDR1 and CDR2 (germline): SGHKS, YYEKEE (reference sequence). CDR3 sequence: CASSLERGGGNTIYF. Written as DNA, the CDR3 is TGTGCCAGCAGCTTGGAGAGGGGAGGTGGAAACACCATATATTTT.

This rearrangement joins TRBV19 to TRBJ2-1; the match to TRBD1 covers 10 bases. V shed 5 bases, J shed 5 bases, and the junction held 15 bases outside the gene matches. The germline V gene encodes CDR1 LNHDA and CDR2 SQIVND (reference sequence). CDR3 size: 18 residues. In DNA form, the CDR3 reads TGTGCCAGTAGTGTCGTAGGACAGGGGGTATTTAGAGACAATGAGCAGTTCTTC. It codes for CASSVVGQGVFRDNEQFF. Supplemented by reference TRBV19 and TRBJ2-1, the full variable domain reads DGGITQSPKYLFRKEGQNVTLSCEQNLNHDAMYWYRQDPGQGLRLIYYSQIVNDFQKGDIAEGYSVSREKKESFPLTVTSAQKNPTAFYLCASSVVGQGVFRDNEQFFGPGTRLTVL.

CDR3 loop: CASSQLTTSGGAETQYF. The CDR3 DNA sequence: TGTGCCAGCAGCCAATTAACGACTAGCGGGGGGGCCGAGACCCAGTACTTC. The chain joins TRBV5-4 to TRBJ2-5, with 14 bases lining up with TRBD2. The trim removed 4 bases at V and 5 bases at J, leaving 10 bases unmatched. The CDR3 contains 17 residues. Germline V gene lookup returns CDR1 SGHNT and CDR2 YYREEE (reference sequence).

This clone appeared a single time. The chain combines TRBV28 with TRBJ1-5; a weak D match, TRBD1 (6 bases). The V end lost 6 bases, the J end lost 3 bases, and 21 bases lay between the germline ends. CDR1 is MDHEN, CDR2 SYDVKM, per germline. CDR3 length: 17 amino acids. CDR3 sequence: CASSPEGGWFDNQPQHF. As DNA, the CDR3 is TGTGCCAGCAGCCCCGAGGGGGGGTGGTTTGACAATCAGCCCCAGCATTTT.

This sequence joins TRBV28 and TRBJ2-3, with D perhaps matching TRBD1 (6 bases). The length of the CDR3 is 14 residues. Germline V lookup: CDR1 MDHEN, CDR2 SYDVKM. Trimming removed 2 bases at V and 0 bases at J, with 6 bases between. CDR3: CASSLRGSTDTQYF. In DNA, the CDR3 is TGTGCCAGCAGTTTAAGGGGGAGCACAGATACGCAGTATTTT.

This clone was recorded only once. The CDR3 reads CASRVAGTTDTQYF. The CDR3 nucleotides are TGTGCCAGTAGAGTAGCGGGGACCACAGATACGCAGTATTTT. The chain is built from TRBV19 and TRBJ2-3; TRBD2 agrees at 8 bases. The V and J ends lost 6 bases and 2 bases, in that order; junction bases with no gene match: 4. There are 14 residues in the CDR3. Germline values: CDR1 LNHDA, CDR2 SQIVND (reference sequence).

The J gene is TRBJ2-3, the V gene TRBV24-1; 9 bases map to TRBD1. J gave up 5 bases and V 9 bases, and 8 bases lay outside the gene matches. CDR1 is KGHDR and CDR2 is SFDVKD in the germline V gene. This CDR3 has 14 residues. CDR3 sequence (DNA): TGTGCCACCTCCGGGACAGGGTCATTAGATACGCAGTATTTT. Its translation is CATSGTGSLDTQYF.

The chain recombines TRBV7-6 with TRBJ2-3; TRBD1 matches 7 bases. V was clipped by 1 base and J by 2 bases; unmatched bases: 6. This CDR3 comprises 16 residues. Germline values: CDR1 SGHVS, CDR2 FNYEAQ. CDR3 nucleotides: TGTGCCAGCAGCTTAGTGCGACAGGGATCCACAGATACGCAGTATTTT. Its translation is CASSLVRQGSTDTQYF.

V and J are TRBV2 and TRBJ2-1, with 8 bases matching TRBD2. V trimming: 1 base; J trimming: 9 bases; junction bases outside the gene matches: 8. The CDR3 contains 15 residues. CDR1 and CDR2 from the germline V gene are SNHLY and FYNNEI. The CDR3: CASSEVGRAGGEQFF. As DNA, the CDR3 is TGTGCCAGCAGTGAAGTCGGGAGGGCCGGGGGTGAGCAGTTCTTC.

The J gene is TRBJ2-7, the V gene TRBV12-3 or TRBV12-4; D is unresolved. Trimming left V 0 bases short and J 3 bases short, with 6 bases between. The CDR3 totals 13 residues. The CDR3 sequence: CASSLAAGYEQYF. CDR3 in DNA: TGTGCCAGCAGTTTAGCAGCCGGCTACGAGCAGTACTTC.

This sequence joins TRBV21-1 and TRBJ1-2. TRBV21-1 is an annotated pseudogene. This CDR3 is 17 amino acids long. The CDR3 region has the DNA TGTGCCAGCGAGGGGAGGGGGCGAGCGATTTCTAACTATGGCTACACCTTC. Protein sequence: CASEGRGRAISNYGYTF.

This chain uses TRBV30 with TRBJ1-2, with D maybe TRBD1 (6 bases). The CDR3 is 14 amino acids. CDR1 GTSNPN and CDR2 SVGIG come from the germline V gene (reference sequence). V was shortened by 3 bases and J by 2 bases, with 13 bases between the two germline ends. CDR3 DNA sequence: TGTGCCTGGAGCCCCCGGACAGAGAACTATGGCTACACCTTC. Its protein is CAWSPRTENYGYTF.

The chain employs TRBV5-3 and TRBJ2-2, with a tentative D call TRBD2 (6 bases). TRBV5-3 is marked as an open reading frame, function uncertain. Trimming took 2 bases from V and 2 from J, leaving 10 bases between them. The CDR3 runs to 15 residues. CDR3 amino acids: CARSFGGFNTGELFF. CDR3 in DNA: TGTGCCAGAAGCTTCGGGGGATTCAACACCGGGGAGCTGTTTTTT.

The J gene is TRBJ1-5, the V gene TRBV5-1; D ambiguous. From germline, CDR1 is SGHRS and CDR2 YFSETQ. The CDR3 sequence is 16 residues long. V shed 1 base and J shed 0 bases, with 11 bases lying between them. Here the CDR3 reads CASSLSPGYSNQPQHF. Written as DNA, the CDR3 is TGCGCCAGCAGCTTGTCACCGGGGTATAGCAATCAGCCCCAGCATTTT. Full variable domain (outside the CDR3, taken from reference TRBV5-1 and TRBJ1-5): KAGVTQTPRYLIKTRGQQVTLSCSPISGHRSVSWYQQTPGQGLQFLFEYFSETQRNKGNFPGRFSGRQFSNSRSEMNVSTLELGDSALYLCASSLSPGYSNQPQHFGDGTRLSIL.

V and J are TRBV6-5 and TRBJ1-3, with D uncertain. Germline V gives CDR1 MNHEY, CDR2 SVGAGI. Trimming pared 2 bases from V and 5 bases from J, leaving 7 bases between. CDR3 size: 13 residues. The CDR3 bases are TGTGCCAGCAGTTACGGATCGAGAAACACCATATATTTT. Protein product: CASSYGSRNTIYF.

This clone has only one observation. The chain uses TRBV19 and TRBJ1-5, with 9 bases lining up with TRBD1. J gave up 9 bases and V 5 bases, and 8 bases lay outside the gene matches. From germline, CDR1 is LNHDA and CDR2 SQIVND (reference sequence). This CDR3 contains 14 residues. Here the CDR3 reads CASSQGQGISPQHF. CDR3 DNA sequence: TGTGCCAGTAGTCAAGGACAGGGGATATCGCCCCAGCATTTT.

V and J are TRBV19 and TRBJ1-5; D perhaps matches TRBD1 (6 bases). This CDR3 comprises 15 residues. The germline gives CDR1 LNHDA, CDR2 SQIVND (reference sequence). V lost 5 bases to trimming and J lost 6 bases, with 17 bases between them. This CDR3 reads CASSEISGDSQPQHF. The CDR3 nucleotides are TGTGCCAGTAGTGAGATATCAGGGGATAGTCAGCCCCAGCATTTT.

The V gene is TRBV2, the J gene TRBJ2-2; TRBD1 is a possible D gene (5 bases). The CDR3 consists of 15 residues. Per germline, CDR1 SNHLY and CDR2 FYNNEI. V gave up 6 bases and J gave up 3 bases, with 14 bases separating them. CDR3 protein: CASRKGQTDTGELFF. In DNA, the CDR3 is TGTGCCAGCAGAAAGGGGCAAACAGACACCGGGGAGCTGTTTTTT.

In this sample, this clone turned up once. The gene calls are TRBV9 and TRBJ2-7; no clear D. Germline V gene lookup returns CDR1 SGDLS and CDR2 YYNGEE. The CDR3 runs 13 residues. Trimming removed 0 bases at V and 2 bases at J, with 6 bases between. The CDR3 loop is CASSVESAYEQYF. The CDR3, as DNA: TGTGCCAGCAGCGTAGAATCGGCCTACGAGCAGTACTTC. Full variable domain (remainder filled in from reference TRBV9 and TRBJ2-7): DSGVTQTPKHLITATGQRVTLRCSPRSGDLSVYWYQQSLDQGLQFLIQYYNGEERAKGNILERFSAQQFPDLHSELNLSSLELGDSALYFCASSVESAYEQYFGPGTRLTVT.

The chain's CDR3 is CASSLVLAGNEQFF. In nucleotides, the CDR3 is TGTGCCAGCAGCTTGGTGCTAGCTGGCAATGAGCAGTTCTTC. The chain recombines TRBV5-5 with TRBJ2-1, with a weak D call TRBD2 (5 bases). V dropped 0 bases and J dropped 6 bases, with 10 bases sitting between them. Germline V gives CDR1 SGHKS, CDR2 YYEKEE (reference sequence). This CDR3 contains 14 residues.

The V and J genes are TRBV27 and TRBJ1-2, with D possibly TRBD1 on 5 matching bases. Trimming left V 3 bases short and J 8 bases short, with 13 bases between. CDR1 and CDR2 (germline): MNHEY, SMNVEV (reference sequence). The CDR3 runs to 13 residues. The CDR3 nucleotides read TGTGCCAGCAGTTTGTCGGCAGGGAGCGGCTACACCTTC. Encoded protein: CASSLSAGSGYTF.

The J gene is TRBJ2-7, the V gene TRBV6-2 or TRBV6-3; D might be TRBD2 (7 bases). The V end lost 4 bases, the J end lost 4 bases, and 11 bases lay between the germline ends. This CDR3 has 13 residues. CDR1 is MNHEY, CDR2 SVGEGT, per germline. The CDR3 is CASSWGGQYEQYF. CDR3 DNA sequence: TGTGCCAGCAGTTGGGGGGGCCAATACGAGCAGTACTTC.

The V gene is TRBV15, the J gene TRBJ1-6; perhaps TRBD1 as D (6 bases). Germline V lookup: CDR1 LNHNV, CDR2 YYDKDF (reference sequence). The CDR3 length is 15 residues. V was cut by 6 bases and J by 6 bases, with 15 bases left in between. In DNA, the CDR3 is TGTGCCACCAGGGCCGTGGGGGGGCTTAATTCACCCCTCCACTTT. As protein: CATRAVGGLNSPLHF. Filled out from reference TRBV15 and TRBJ1-6, the complete variable domain reads DAMVIQNPRYQVTQFGKPVTLSCSQTLNHNVMYWYQQKSSQAPKLLFHYYDKDFNNEADTPDNFQSRRPNTSFCFLDIRSPGLGDTAMYLCATRAVGGLNSPLHFGNGTRLTVT.

The chain carries TRBV6-5 and TRBJ1-1; D remains unclear. Trimming took off 8 bases at V and 7 bases at J, with 11 bases between the two ends. The CDR3 length is 11 residues. Germline V gene sequence: CDR1 MNHEY, CDR2 SVGAGI. CDR3: CASGQPFEAFF. The CDR3 DNA reads TGTGCCAGCGGGCAGCCCTTTGAAGCTTTCTTT.

This chain links TRBV12-3 or TRBV12-4 with TRBJ2-7; no clear D. V lost 6 bases and J 3 bases, leaving 9 bases between the germline ends. The CDR3 covers 12 residues. In DNA form, the CDR3 reads TGTGCCAGCAGCCGACATGGCTACGAGCAGTACTTC. Its translation: CASSRHGYEQYF.

This chain joins TRBV19 and TRBJ2-5; the match to TRBD1 covers 9 bases. Germline V CDR1 and CDR2: LNHDA, SQIVND (reference sequence). This CDR3 comprises 16 residues. Trimming cost V 4 bases and J 2 bases; bases outside gene matches: 8. For the CDR3, the DNA is TGTGCCAGTAGTACCTCCGGGACAGGGCCACAAGAGACCCAGTACTTC. Amino acid sequence: CASSTSGTGPQETQYF.

The rearrangement joins TRBV5-5 to TRBJ1-2; D possibly corresponds to TRBD1 (5 bases). CDR3 length: 14 residues. The germline V gene has CDR1 SGHKS and CDR2 YYEKEE (reference sequence). V shed 0 bases and J shed 4 bases, with 10 bases lying between them. The CDR3 sequence is CASSLDQGGYGYTF. CDR3 in DNA: TGTGCCAGCAGCTTGGACCAGGGTGGCTATGGCTACACCTTC.

A single count supports this clone. In DNA form, the CDR3 reads TGCGCCAGCAGCTCCCAGGGCGAGCAGTACTTC. Translated, it gives CASSSQGEQYF. The chain is built from TRBV5-1 and TRBJ2-7; TRBD1 is a possible D gene (5 bases). Trimming cost V 3 bases and J 6 bases, with 7 bases left between them. Germline V CDR1 and CDR2: SGHRS, YFSETQ. The CDR3 is made up of 11 amino acids. The variable domain in full, with the rest retrieved from reference TRBV5-1 and TRBJ2-7, is KAGVTQTPRYLIKTRGQQVTLSCSPISGHRSVSWYQQTPGQGLQFLFEYFSETQRNKGNFPGRFSGRQFSNSRSEMNVSTLELGDSALYLCASSSQGEQYFGPGTRLTVT.

V gene TRBV28 combines with J gene TRBJ1-2; D uncertain. This CDR3 spans 11 amino acids. Between the trimmed V and J ends, which lost 5 bases and 11 bases, there was a span of 12 bases. Germline loops: CDR1 MDHEN, CDR2 SYDVKM. CDR3 DNA sequence: TGTGCCAGCAGTACAAAAGAAGGATACACCTTC. Its translation is CASSTKEGYTF.

The J gene is TRBJ1-3, the V gene TRBV28; 7 bases match TRBD1. J lost 0 bases, V lost 5 bases, and 7 bases had no gene match. The CDR3 extends over 16 amino acids. The germline V gene encodes CDR1 MDHEN and CDR2 SYDVKM. The CDR3 sequence is CASSPGQSFSGNTIYF. The CDR3 DNA sequence: TGTGCCAGCAGTCCGGGACAGAGCTTCTCTGGAAACACCATATATTTT.

The chain has TRBV2 and TRBJ1-1; D is unresolved. Germline lookup yields CDR1 SNHLY and CDR2 FYNNEI. Trimming shortened V by 5 bases and J by 3 bases, and 4 bases separated the two germline ends. The length of the CDR3 is 11 residues. This CDR3 reads CASSSYTEAFF. Here the CDR3 DNA reads TGTGCCAGCAGTTCCTACACTGAAGCTTTCTTT.